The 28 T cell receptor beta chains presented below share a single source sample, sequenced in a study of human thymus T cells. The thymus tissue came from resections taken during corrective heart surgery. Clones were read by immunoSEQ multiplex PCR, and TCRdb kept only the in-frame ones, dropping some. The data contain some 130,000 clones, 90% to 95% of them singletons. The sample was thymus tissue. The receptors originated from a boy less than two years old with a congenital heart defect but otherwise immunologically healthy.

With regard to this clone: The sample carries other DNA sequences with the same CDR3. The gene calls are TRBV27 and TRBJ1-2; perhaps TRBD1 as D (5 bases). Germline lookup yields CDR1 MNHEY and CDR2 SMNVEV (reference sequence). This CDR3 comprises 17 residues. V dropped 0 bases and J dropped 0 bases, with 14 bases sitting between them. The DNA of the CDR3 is TGTGCCAGCAGTTTATCTCTCAGGGCCCCCCCTAACTATGGCTACACCTTC. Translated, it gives CASSLSLRAPPNYGYTF.

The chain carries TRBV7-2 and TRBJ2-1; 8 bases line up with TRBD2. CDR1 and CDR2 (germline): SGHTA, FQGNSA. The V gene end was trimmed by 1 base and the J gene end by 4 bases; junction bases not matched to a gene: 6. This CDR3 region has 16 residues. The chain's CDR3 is CASSLESGGVYNEQFF. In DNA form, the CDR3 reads TGTGCCAGCAGCTTAGAGAGCGGGGGCGTTTACAATGAGCAGTTCTTC. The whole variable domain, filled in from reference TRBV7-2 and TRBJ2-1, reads GAGVSQSPSNKVTEKGKDVELRCDPISGHTALYWYRQSLGQGLEFLIYFQGNSAPDKSGLPSDRFSAERTGGSVSTLTIQRTQQEDSAVYLCASSLESGGVYNEQFFGPGTRLTVL.

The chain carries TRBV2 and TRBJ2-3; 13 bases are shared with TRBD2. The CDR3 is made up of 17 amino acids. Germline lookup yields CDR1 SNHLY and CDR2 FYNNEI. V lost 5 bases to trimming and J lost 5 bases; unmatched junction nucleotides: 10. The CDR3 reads CASSRTSGGPKGDTQYF. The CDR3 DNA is TGTGCCAGCAGTAGGACTAGCGGGGGTCCAAAGGGAGATACGCAGTATTTT.

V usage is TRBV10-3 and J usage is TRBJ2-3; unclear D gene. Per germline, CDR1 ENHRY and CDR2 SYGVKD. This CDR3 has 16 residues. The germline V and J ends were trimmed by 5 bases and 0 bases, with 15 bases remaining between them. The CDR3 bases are TGTGCCATCAGTTCCACTATTAATTCAAGCACAGATACGCAGTATTTT. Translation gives CAISSTINSSTDTQYF.

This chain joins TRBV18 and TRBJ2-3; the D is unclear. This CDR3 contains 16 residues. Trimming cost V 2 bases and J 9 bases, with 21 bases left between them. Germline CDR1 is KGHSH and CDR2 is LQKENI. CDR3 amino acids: CASSPTKLLGRSTQYF. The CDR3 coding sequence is TGTGCCAGCTCACCAACCAAGCTTCTAGGGCGGTCGACGCAGTATTTT.

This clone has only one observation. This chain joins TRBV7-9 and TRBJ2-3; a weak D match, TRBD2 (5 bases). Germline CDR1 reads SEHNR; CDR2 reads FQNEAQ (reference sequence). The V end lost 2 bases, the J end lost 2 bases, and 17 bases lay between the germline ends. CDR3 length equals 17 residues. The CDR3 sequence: CASSLKKERGSTDTQYF. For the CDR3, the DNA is TGTGCCAGCAGCTTAAAAAAAGAACGGGGATCCACAGATACGCAGTATTTT.

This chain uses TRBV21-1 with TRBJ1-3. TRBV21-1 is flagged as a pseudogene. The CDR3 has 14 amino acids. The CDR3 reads CASSADGLGNTIYF. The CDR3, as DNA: TGTGCCAGCAGCGCCGACGGACTTGGAAACACCATATATTTT.

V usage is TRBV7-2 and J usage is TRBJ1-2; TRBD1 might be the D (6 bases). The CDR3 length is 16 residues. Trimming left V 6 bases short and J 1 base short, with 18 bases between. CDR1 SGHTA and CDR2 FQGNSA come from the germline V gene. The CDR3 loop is CASSPVTGAHNYGYTF. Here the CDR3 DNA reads TGTGCCAGCAGTCCTGTGACAGGCGCTCATAACTATGGCTACACCTTC. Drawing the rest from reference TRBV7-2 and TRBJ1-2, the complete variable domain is GAGVSQSPSNKVTEKGKDVELRCDPISGHTALYWYRQSLGQGLEFLIYFQGNSAPDKSGLPSDRFSAERTGGSVSTLTIQRTQQEDSAVYLCASSPVTGAHNYGYTFGSGTRLTVV.

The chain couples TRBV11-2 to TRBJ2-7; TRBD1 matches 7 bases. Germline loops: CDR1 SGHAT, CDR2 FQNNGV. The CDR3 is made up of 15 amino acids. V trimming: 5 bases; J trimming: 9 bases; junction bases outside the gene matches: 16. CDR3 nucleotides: TGTGCCAGCAGCCAAGAGCTCCGGACAGGATGGGTGCAGTACTTC. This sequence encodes CASSQELRTGWVQYF.

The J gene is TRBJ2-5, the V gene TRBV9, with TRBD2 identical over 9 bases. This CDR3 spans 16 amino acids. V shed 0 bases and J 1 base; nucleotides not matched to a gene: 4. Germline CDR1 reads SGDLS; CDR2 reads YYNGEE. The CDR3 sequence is CASSVVGSGGQETQYF. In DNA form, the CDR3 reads TGTGCCAGCAGCGTAGTAGGTAGCGGGGGCCAAGAGACCCAGTACTTC.

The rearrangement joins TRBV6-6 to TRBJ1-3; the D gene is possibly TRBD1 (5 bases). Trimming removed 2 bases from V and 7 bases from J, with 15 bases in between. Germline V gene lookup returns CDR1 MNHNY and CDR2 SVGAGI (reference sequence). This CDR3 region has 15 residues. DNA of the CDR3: TGTGCCAGCAGTTACGAACAGGCCTTAGGGAACACCATATATTTT. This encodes CASSYEQALGNTIYF.

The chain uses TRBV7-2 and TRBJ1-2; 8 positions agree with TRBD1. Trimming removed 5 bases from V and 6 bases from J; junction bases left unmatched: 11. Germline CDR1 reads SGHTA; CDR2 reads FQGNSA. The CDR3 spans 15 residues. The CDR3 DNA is TGTGCCAGCAGCCCGGATCGGACAGGGAGAGATGGCTACACCTTC. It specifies CASSPDRTGRDGYTF.

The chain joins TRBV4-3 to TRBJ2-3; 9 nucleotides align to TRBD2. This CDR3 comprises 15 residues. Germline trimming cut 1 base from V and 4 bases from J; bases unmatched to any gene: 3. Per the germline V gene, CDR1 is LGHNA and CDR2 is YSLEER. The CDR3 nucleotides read TGCGCCAGCAGCCAAGGGGCGGGGGGGCCAGATACGCAGTATTTT. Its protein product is CASSQGAGGPDTQYF.

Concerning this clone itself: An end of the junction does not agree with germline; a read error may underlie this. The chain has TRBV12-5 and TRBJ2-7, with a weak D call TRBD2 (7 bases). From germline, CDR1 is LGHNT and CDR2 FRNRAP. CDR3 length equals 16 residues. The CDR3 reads CASGLVKGGPLYEEYF. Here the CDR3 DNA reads TGTGCTAGTGGTTTGGTAAAGGGGGGGCCACTCTACGAGGAGTACTTC.

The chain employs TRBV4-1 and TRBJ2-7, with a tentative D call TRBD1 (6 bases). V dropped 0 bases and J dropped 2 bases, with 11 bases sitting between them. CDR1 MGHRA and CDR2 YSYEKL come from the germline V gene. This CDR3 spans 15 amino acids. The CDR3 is CASSQDRQETYEQYF. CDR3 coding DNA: TGCGCCAGCAGCCAAGATAGACAGGAGACCTACGAGCAGTACTTC.

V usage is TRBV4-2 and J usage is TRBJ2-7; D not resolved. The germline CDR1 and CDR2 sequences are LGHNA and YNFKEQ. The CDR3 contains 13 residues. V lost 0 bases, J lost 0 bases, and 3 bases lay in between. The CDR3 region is CASSQDSSYEQYF. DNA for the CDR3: TGTGCCAGCAGCCAAGATTCCTCCTACGAGCAGTACTTC.

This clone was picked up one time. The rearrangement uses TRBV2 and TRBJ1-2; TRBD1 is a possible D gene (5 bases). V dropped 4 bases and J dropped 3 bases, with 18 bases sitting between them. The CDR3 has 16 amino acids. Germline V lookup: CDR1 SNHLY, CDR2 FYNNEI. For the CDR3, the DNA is TGTGCCAGCAGTGCGACTATCCACAGGTGGGACTATGGCTACACCTTC. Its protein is CASSATIHRWDYGYTF.

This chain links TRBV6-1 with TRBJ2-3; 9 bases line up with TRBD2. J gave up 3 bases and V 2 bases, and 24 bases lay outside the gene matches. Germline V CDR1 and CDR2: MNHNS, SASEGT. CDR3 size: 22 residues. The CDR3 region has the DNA TGTGCCAGCAGTGAACCCGGCTCCCCTGTAGCGGGGGTGTTAGGCCTTACAGATACGCAGTATTTT. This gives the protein CASSEPGSPVAGVLGLTDTQYF.

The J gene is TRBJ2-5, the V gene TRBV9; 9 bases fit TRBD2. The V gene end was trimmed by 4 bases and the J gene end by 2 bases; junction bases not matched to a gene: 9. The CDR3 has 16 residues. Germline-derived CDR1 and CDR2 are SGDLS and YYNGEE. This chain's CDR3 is CASSSGAGGRQETQYF. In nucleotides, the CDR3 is TGTGCCAGCAGCTCAGGGGCGGGGGGGAGACAAGAGACCCAGTACTTC. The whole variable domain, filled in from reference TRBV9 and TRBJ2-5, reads DSGVTQTPKHLITATGQRVTLRCSPRSGDLSVYWYQQSLDQGLQFLIQYYNGEERAKGNILERFSAQQFPDLHSELNLSSLELGDSALYFCASSSGAGGRQETQYFGPGTRLLVL.

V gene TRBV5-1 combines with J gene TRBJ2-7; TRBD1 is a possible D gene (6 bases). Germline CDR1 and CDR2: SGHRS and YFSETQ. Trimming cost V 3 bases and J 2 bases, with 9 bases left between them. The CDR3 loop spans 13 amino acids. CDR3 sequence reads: CASSWDTTYEQYF. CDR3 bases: TGCGCCAGCAGCTGGGACACTACCTACGAGCAGTACTTC. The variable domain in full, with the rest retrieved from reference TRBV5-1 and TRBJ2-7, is KAGVTQTPRYLIKTRGQQVTLSCSPISGHRSVSWYQQTPGQGLQFLFEYFSETQRNKGNFPGRFSGRQFSNSRSEMNVSTLELGDSALYLCASSWDTTYEQYFGPGTRLTVT.

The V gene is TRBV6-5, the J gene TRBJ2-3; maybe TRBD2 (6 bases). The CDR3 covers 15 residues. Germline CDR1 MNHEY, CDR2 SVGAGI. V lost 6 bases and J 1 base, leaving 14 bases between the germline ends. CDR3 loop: CASRRTPGGTDTQYF. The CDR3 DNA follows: TGTGCCAGCAGACGGACCCCGGGGGGCACAGATACGCAGTATTTT.

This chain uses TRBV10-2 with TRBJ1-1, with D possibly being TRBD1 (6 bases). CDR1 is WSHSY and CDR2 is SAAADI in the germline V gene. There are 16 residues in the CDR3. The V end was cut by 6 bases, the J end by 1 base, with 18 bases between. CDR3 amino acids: CASSPSTGYWNTEAFF. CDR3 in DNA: TGCGCCAGCAGCCCCTCGACAGGTTACTGGAACACTGAAGCTTTCTTT.

The DNA of the CDR3 is TGCGCCAGCAGCCAAGAGAGAACGGCACAGGATTATGGCTACACCTTC. It translates to CASSQERTAQDYGYTF. The chain links TRBV4-1 to TRBJ1-2, with D maybe TRBD1 (5 bases). CDR3 length equals 16 residues. Trimming removed 0 bases from V and 5 bases from J, with 16 bases in between. Per germline, CDR1 MGHRA and CDR2 YSYEKL.

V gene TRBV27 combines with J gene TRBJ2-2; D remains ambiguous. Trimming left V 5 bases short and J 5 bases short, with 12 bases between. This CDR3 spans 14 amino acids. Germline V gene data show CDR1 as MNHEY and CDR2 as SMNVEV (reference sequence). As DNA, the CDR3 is TGTGCCAGCAGTGACCCGAGGCGGACCGGGGAGCTGTTTTTT. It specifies CASSDPRRTGELFF.

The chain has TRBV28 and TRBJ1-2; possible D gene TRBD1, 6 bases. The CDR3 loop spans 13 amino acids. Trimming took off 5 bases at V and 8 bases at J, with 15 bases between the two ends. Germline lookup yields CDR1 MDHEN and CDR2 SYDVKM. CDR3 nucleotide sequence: TGTGCCAGCAGTCCAGACAGGTTGAAAGGCTACACCTTC. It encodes CASSPDRLKGYTF.

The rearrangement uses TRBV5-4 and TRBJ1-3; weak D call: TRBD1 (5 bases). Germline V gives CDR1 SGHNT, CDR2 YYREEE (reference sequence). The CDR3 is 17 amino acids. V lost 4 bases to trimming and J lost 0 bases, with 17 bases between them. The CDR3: CASSPPTAPGSGNTIYF. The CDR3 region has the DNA TGTGCCAGCAGCCCGCCGACAGCCCCAGGCTCTGGAAACACCATATATTTT.

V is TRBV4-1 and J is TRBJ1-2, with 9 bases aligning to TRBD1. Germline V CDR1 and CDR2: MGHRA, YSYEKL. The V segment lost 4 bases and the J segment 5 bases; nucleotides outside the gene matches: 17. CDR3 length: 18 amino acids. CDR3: CASSLGQGIIDTWYGYTF. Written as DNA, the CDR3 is TGCGCCAGCAGCCTCGGACAGGGGATAATCGATACTTGGTATGGCTACACCTTC.

The CDR3 bases are TGTGCCAGCAGCCCCTGGTTGCGGGGGCCCCCCTACGAGCAGTACTTC. As protein: CASSPWLRGPPYEQYF. The chain is built from TRBV7-2 and TRBJ2-7; tentative D call: TRBD2 (7 bases). The CDR3 has 16 amino acids. Germline values: CDR1 SGHTA, CDR2 FQGNSA. Between the trimmed V and J ends, which lost 5 bases and 2 bases, there was a span of 19 bases.